What follows are 21 T cell receptor beta chains derived from one specimen sequenced in a study of blood T cell repertoires in COVID-19. Only in-frame clones appear in the TCRdb table, and some are missing; sequencing was by immunoSEQ multiplex PCR. There are about half a million clones in the sample; more than 85% occur only once, and around 7.9% lies in the top ten. The sample comprised PBMCs or T cells enriched from blood (not recorded which). The source of these receptors is a woman aged 55-70 years who had recovered from COVID-19.

This clone appeared a few times. The chain combines TRBV19 with TRBJ2-2, with 10 bases matching TRBD1. The CDR3 is 15 residues long. Losses at the gene ends were 7 bases for V and 3 bases for J; bases not matched to a gene: 5. Germline V gene sequence: CDR1 LNHDA, CDR2 SQIVND (reference sequence). CDR3 sequence reads: CASMTGGTYTGELFF. The CDR3 region has the DNA TGTGCCAGTATGACAGGGGGCACCTACACCGGGGAGCTGTTTTTT.

This clone occurred many times. The chain joins TRBV5-1 to TRBJ2-1; 9 nucleotides line up with TRBD1. The CDR3 is 18 amino acids. The V gene end was trimmed by 4 bases and the J gene end by 7 bases; junction bases not matched to a gene: 18. Germline V lookup: CDR1 SGHRS, CDR2 YFSETQ. The CDR3 is CASSRFFFGTGNGNEQFF. CDR3 bases: TGCGCCAGCAGCCGGTTTTTTTTCGGGACAGGGAACGGTAATGAGCAGTTCTTC.

V gene TRBV24-1 combines with J gene TRBJ2-2, with 7 bases matching TRBD1. Losses at the gene ends were 6 bases for V and 1 base for J; bases not matched to a gene: 1. This CDR3 contains 14 residues. Germline V gene lookup returns CDR1 KGHDR and CDR2 SFDVKD. CDR3 loop: CATSHRGNTGELFF. CDR3 DNA sequence: TGTGCCACCAGTCACAGGGGGAACACCGGGGAGCTGTTTTTT.

The CDR3: CAWSVARGPDTQYF. In nucleotides, the CDR3 is TGTGCCTGGAGTGTAGCTCGCGGGCCAGATACGCAGTATTTT. V and J are TRBV30 and TRBJ2-3; D is possibly TRBD2 (5 bases). Looked up from germline, CDR1 is GTSNPN and CDR2 is SVGIG (reference sequence). Trimming shortened V by 0 bases and J by 4 bases, and 11 bases separated the two germline ends. The CDR3 spans 14 residues. Supplemented by reference TRBV30 and TRBJ2-3, the full variable domain reads SQTIHQWPATLVQPVGSPLSLECTVEGTSNPNLYWYRQAAGRGLQLLFYSVGIGQISSEVPQNLSASRPQDRQFILSSKKLLLSDSGFYLCAWSVARGPDTQYFGPGTRLTVL.

This sequence joins TRBV5-6 and TRBJ2-3; 15 bases are shared with TRBD2. CDR3 length equals 15 residues. Trimming took 5 bases from V and 4 from J; bases not matched to a gene: 2. Germline CDR1 and CDR2: SGHDT and YYEEEE. CDR3 residues: CASSRTSGGADTQYF. The CDR3 region has the DNA TGTGCCAGCAGTCGGACTAGCGGGGGGGCAGATACGCAGTATTTT. The entire variable domain, with the rest obtained from reference TRBV5-6 and TRBJ2-3, is as follows: DAGVTQSPTHLIKTRGQQVTLRCSPKSGHDTVSWYQQALGQGPQFIFQYYEEEERQRGNFPDRFSGHQFPNYSSELNVNALLLGDSALYLCASSRTSGGADTQYFGPGTRLTVL.

The genes are TRBV5-5 and TRBJ1-1, with no clear D. The CDR3 spans 13 residues. Germline CDR1 and CDR2: SGHKS and YYEKEE (reference sequence). V dropped 4 bases and J dropped 2 bases, with 9 bases sitting between them. CDR3 amino acids: CASSPLINTEAFF. The CDR3 DNA is TGTGCCAGCAGCCCCCTTATAAACACTGAAGCTTTCTTT.

This clone came up once. The V and J genes are TRBV5-6 and TRBJ2-5; 8 bases line up with TRBD1. The trim removed 6 bases at V and 5 bases at J, leaving 6 bases unmatched. Germline V gene sequence: CDR1 SGHDT, CDR2 YYEEEE. CDR3 size: 13 residues. CDR3 amino acids: CASTRQGWETQYF. The CDR3 DNA follows: TGTGCCAGCACCCGACAGGGGTGGGAGACCCAGTACTTC.

The CDR3 DNA sequence: TGTGCCAGCAGTTGGGGGGAATCACCCCTCCACTTT. Translating it yields CASSWGESPLHF. The chain employs TRBV12-3 or TRBV12-4 and TRBJ1-6, with a tentative D call TRBD1 (5 bases). V was shortened by 4 bases and J by 10 bases, with 8 bases between the two germline ends. The CDR3 is 12 residues long.

In nucleotides, the CDR3 is TGTGCCAGCAGCCAACAAGCGGACAATGAGCAGTTCTTC. This encodes CASSQQADNEQFF. The gene calls are TRBV3-1 (or the pseudogene TRBV3-2) and TRBJ2-1, with a tentative D call TRBD2 (5 bases). V dropped 2 bases and J dropped 5 bases, with 7 bases sitting between them. Germline values: CDR1 LGHDT, CDR2 YNNKEL (reference sequence). This CDR3 has 13 residues.

This chain uses TRBV6-4 with TRBJ1-6, with D maybe TRBD1 (5 bases). Trimming left V 6 bases short and J 8 bases short, with 11 bases between. Germline CDR1 MRHNA, CDR2 SNTAGT. This CDR3 comprises 13 residues. The CDR3 spells CASRQAFYSPLHF. In DNA, the CDR3 is TGTGCCAGCAGACAGGCTTTTTATTCACCCCTCCACTTT.

This sequence joins TRBV12-3 or TRBV12-4 and TRBJ1-1; TRBD1 matches at 8 bases. This CDR3 contains 13 residues. V lost 6 bases and J lost 5; bases outside the gene matches: 5. The CDR3 bases are TGTGCCAGCAGGCGGACAGGGAGTACTGAAGCTTTCTTT. This gives the protein CASRRTGSTEAFF.

This clone was seen more than once but under ten times. The chain is built from TRBV30 and TRBJ1-4, with no clear D. The CDR3 covers 14 residues. Trimming cost V 3 bases and J 0 bases, with 8 bases left between them. CDR1 GTSNPN and CDR2 SVGIG come from the germline V gene (reference sequence). The CDR3 reads CAWSRVATNEKLFF. The CDR3 region has the DNA TGTGCCTGGAGCCGCGTAGCAACTAATGAAAAACTGTTTTTT.

The J gene is TRBJ1-1, the V gene TRBV24-1, with 8 bases matching TRBD1. This CDR3 has 15 amino acids. Germline V gene data show CDR1 as KGHDR and CDR2 as SFDVKD. Unmatched junction bases numbered 5, after V lost 3 bases and J lost 3 bases. In nucleotides, the CDR3 is TGTGCCACCAGTGATGCCGGGACAGGTCACACTGAAGCTTTCTTT. Its protein is CATSDAGTGHTEAFF.

This clone was observed a single time. J is TRBJ2-2 and V is TRBV21-1; no check of the table's D call, TRBD1, against the DNA was made. TRBV21-1 is classified as a pseudogene. The CDR3 consists of 20 residues. The CDR3 loop reads CASSKTLRDRGNANTGELFF. CDR3 nucleotides: TGTGCCAGCAGCAAGACCCTTCGGGACAGGGGGAACGCGAACACCGGGGAGCTGTTTTTT.

V usage is TRBV7-2 and J usage is TRBJ2-5; 7 bases align to TRBD1. The V gene end was trimmed by 5 bases and the J gene end by 5 bases; junction bases not matched to a gene: 11. CDR3 size: 15 residues. Germline V gene sequence: CDR1 SGHTA, CDR2 FQGNSA. DNA for the CDR3: TGTGCCAGCAGCCCTAGTCAGGGGGATTGGGAGACCCAGTACTTC. Translating gives CASSPSQGDWETQYF.

The chain recombines TRBV4-1 with TRBJ1-3; 11 bases align to TRBD1. V was pared by 1 base and J by 0 bases, with 5 bases of the junction left unmatched. Germline V lookup: CDR1 MGHRA, CDR2 YSYEKL. The CDR3 extends over 18 amino acids. The CDR3 DNA reads as TGCGCCAGCAGCCAAGTGGGACAGGGGGGCTACTCTGGAAACACCATATATTTT. Residues: CASSQVGQGGYSGNTIYF.

This clone was observed a few times. The chain carries TRBV29-1 and TRBJ1-1, with D possibly TRBD1 on 5 matching bases. Per germline, CDR1 SQVTM and CDR2 ANQGSEA. V lost 2 bases and J 0 bases, leaving 7 bases between the germline ends. This CDR3 is built from 13 residues. The CDR3 DNA is TGCAGCGTTGAATGGACACTGAACACTGAAGCTTTCTTT. Residues: CSVEWTLNTEAFF.

V is TRBV29-1 and J is TRBJ1-2; D is undetermined. From germline, CDR1 is SQVTM and CDR2 ANQGSEA. The germline V and J ends were trimmed by 6 bases and 7 bases, with 30 bases remaining between them. There are 17 residues in the CDR3. CDR3 amino acids: CSVSPTGTALRVVGYTF. The CDR3 nucleotides read TGCAGCGTCTCTCCGACCGGCACAGCCCTTCGTGTAGTTGGCTACACCTTC.

This clone was counted a single time. V is TRBV2 and J is TRBJ1-5, with TRBD1 as a possible D gene (5 bases). The CDR3 consists of 14 residues. Trimming took off 8 bases at V and 2 bases at J, with 13 bases between the two ends. Germline loops: CDR1 SNHLY, CDR2 FYNNEI. The CDR3 nucleotides are TGTGCCAGCTCGGGGGTGATGGGCAATCAGCCCCAGCATTTT. This translates into CASSGVMGNQPQHF.

The rearrangement joins TRBV28 to TRBJ2-1, with 8 nucleotides matching TRBD1. Germline V lookup: CDR1 MDHEN, CDR2 SYDVKM. CDR3 length: 13 amino acids. Unmatched junction bases numbered 0, after V lost 1 base and J lost 7 bases. The CDR3 DNA is TGTGCCAGCAGTTTATACAGGGGGAATGAGCAGTTCTTC. This encodes CASSLYRGNEQFF.

The CDR3 DNA reads TGTGCCAGTATCAAAGGGCCGGGGGGCACAGATACGCAGTATTTT. Protein sequence: CASIKGPGGTDTQYF. The V call is TRBV19, the J call TRBJ2-3; tentative D call: TRBD2 (6 bases). Looked up from germline, CDR1 is LNHDA and CDR2 is SQIVND (reference sequence). V was pared by 7 bases and J by 1 base, with 15 bases between. The CDR3 runs to 15 residues.